Shown below are 18 T cell receptor beta chains from a single sample sequenced in a study of blood T cell repertoires in COVID-19. Data came from immunoSEQ multiplex PCR; TCRdb stores just in-frame clones and leaves some out. There are about 390,000 clones in the sample; about 86% occur only once, and roughly 10% lies in the top ten. The sequencing sample was made of PBMCs or T cells enriched from blood (not recorded which). The receptors were gathered from a woman between 45 and 65 years old who had recovered from COVID-19.

This clone was picked up one time. V and J are TRBV29-1 and TRBJ2-1; D is perhaps TRBD1 (6 bases). The V gene lost 5 bases and the J gene lost 6 bases, with 14 bases spanning the gap. There are 13 residues in the CDR3. Germline V gene lookup returns CDR1 SQVTM and CDR2 ANQGSEA. Written as DNA, the CDR3 is TGCAGCGTTCCCGTAGGGGGTATCAATGAGCAGTTCTTC. Its protein is CSVPVGGINEQFF.

V and J are TRBV27 and TRBJ1-6, with TRBD1 matching 7 bases. Trimming at V came to 6 bases and at J to 5 bases, leaving 4 bases not matched to a gene. Germline-derived CDR1 and CDR2 are MNHEY and SMNVEV (reference sequence). This CDR3 is 14 amino acids long. The CDR3 DNA follows: TGTGCCAGCAGACCTACAGGGGATAATTCACCCCTCCACTTT. Translated: CASRPTGDNSPLHF.

The rearrangement links TRBV20-1 to TRBJ1-5, with a weak D call TRBD1 (5 bases). V was pared by 3 bases and J by 11 bases, with 11 bases between. This CDR3 comprises 11 residues. Germline V gene sequence: CDR1 DFQATT, CDR2 SNEGSKA (reference sequence). CDR3 sequence (DNA): TGCAGTGCTAGTCTGGTAGGGGCCCAGCATTTT. As protein: CSASLVGAQHF.

V and J are TRBV4-1 and TRBJ1-1; possibly TRBD1 for D (5 bases). There are 13 residues in the CDR3. Germline loops: CDR1 MGHRA, CDR2 YSYEKL. Trimming stripped 3 bases from V and 11 bases from J, with 16 bases between. In DNA form, the CDR3 reads TGCGCCAGCAGCCAGGGTCCCGGGGGAGGCGCTTTCTTT. Translating gives CASSQGPGGGAFF.

The gene calls are TRBV9 and TRBJ1-1; TRBD1 matches 7 bases. The CDR3 runs to 15 residues. The V gene's germline CDR1 is SGDLS and CDR2 YYNGEE. V was clipped by 4 bases and J by 2 bases; unmatched bases: 8. CDR3 region: CASSLYRDSNTEAFF. The CDR3 DNA follows: TGTGCCAGCAGCTTATACCGGGACAGCAACACTGAAGCTTTCTTT.

The J gene is TRBJ2-7, the V gene TRBV6-1; no clear D gene. V was shortened by 3 bases and J by 3 bases, with 9 bases between the two germline ends. CDR1 and CDR2 (germline): MNHNS, SASEGT. The CDR3 has 13 amino acids. The CDR3 sequence: CASSDYDNYEQYF. The CDR3 region has the DNA TGTGCCAGCAGTGATTACGACAACTACGAGCAGTACTTC.

The V gene is TRBV6-2 or TRBV6-3, the J gene TRBJ1-5; possibly TRBD1 for D (5 bases). Germline CDR1 reads MNHEY; CDR2 reads SVGEGT. Trimming removed 0 bases from V and 3 bases from J, with 12 bases in between. CDR3 length: 16 amino acids. CDR3 coding DNA: TGTGCCAGCAGTTACTCGGCAGGGCCCCCCAATCAGCCCCAGCATTTT. Protein: CASSYSAGPPNQPQHF.

The CDR3 region has the DNA TGCGCCAGCAGCCAAGGTCCCGGGACTGCGGGGGGGGCCCAGTACTTC. This codes for CASSQGPGTAGGAQYF. The rearrangement uses TRBV4-1 and TRBJ2-5; 9 positions match TRBD2. V lost 1 base, J lost 9 bases, and 12 bases stayed unmatched. The germline V gene encodes CDR1 MGHRA and CDR2 YSYEKL. This CDR3 is built from 16 residues.

V is TRBV23-1 and J is TRBJ2-2; possibly TRBD2 for D (5 bases). TRBV23-1 belongs to the ORF category, with a function that is uncertain. With 1 base removed from V and 5 bases from J, the gap between germline ends came to 11 bases. CDR3 size: 15 residues. CDR3 sequence: CASSQFSGRTGELFF. In DNA form, the CDR3 reads TGCGCCAGCAGTCAATTCTCGGGGAGAACCGGGGAGCTGTTTTTT.

The gene calls are TRBV7-9 and TRBJ2-5, with no clear D. Per germline, CDR1 SEHNR and CDR2 FQNEAQ (reference sequence). CDR3 size: 14 residues. Trimming shortened V by 3 bases and J by 2 bases, and 10 bases separated the two germline ends. CDR3 residues: CASSFFTAQETQYF. CDR3 DNA sequence: TGTGCCAGCAGCTTTTTTACAGCTCAAGAGACCCAGTACTTC.

The rearrangement joins TRBV28 to TRBJ2-6, with a possible D match to TRBD2 (8 bases). The germline V gene encodes CDR1 MDHEN and CDR2 SYDVKM. The CDR3 consists of 18 residues. The V end was cut by 5 bases, the J end by 3 bases, with 20 bases between. The CDR3 bases are TGTGCCAGCAGTCCACCGCCGGGAGGGGGCAGTGGGGCCAACGTCCTGACTTTC. Translation: CASSPPPGGGSGANVLTF.

The J gene is TRBJ2-1, the V gene TRBV6-5, with TRBD2 matching over 10 bases. Germline CDR1 is MNHEY and CDR2 is SVGAGI. The CDR3 runs to 15 residues. V lost 6 bases to trimming and J lost 1 base; unmatched junction nucleotides: 3. CDR3 region: CASRSSGGSYNEQFF. The CDR3, as DNA: TGTGCCAGCAGGTCTAGCGGGGGATCCTACAATGAGCAGTTCTTC.

This clone was detected a few times. The chain is built from TRBV7-2 and TRBJ1-1; D is perhaps TRBD1 (6 bases). V lost 1 base to trimming and J lost 5 bases, with 17 bases between them. CDR1 SGHTA and CDR2 FQGNSA come from the germline V gene. The length of the CDR3 is 16 residues. This CDR3 reads CASSLVGGGSGTEAFF. The CDR3 nucleotides read TGTGCCAGCAGCTTAGTTGGTGGGGGCTCGGGGACTGAAGCTTTCTTT.

The chain joins TRBV28 to TRBJ1-4; no reliable D call. Germline V gene sequence: CDR1 MDHEN, CDR2 SYDVKM. Trimming removed 8 bases from V and 5 bases from J, with 12 bases in between. The CDR3 is made up of 13 amino acids. As DNA, the CDR3 is TGTGCCAGCCGTAGTAGCGAGAATGAAAAACTGTTTTTT. This translates into CASRSSENEKLFF.

The chain employs TRBV30 and TRBJ1-6; D gene uncertain. CDR1 is GTSNPN and CDR2 is SVGIG in the germline V gene (reference sequence). This CDR3 has 12 residues. The V gene lost 1 base and the J gene lost 9 bases, with 7 bases spanning the gap. The CDR3 region has the DNA TGTGCCTGGAGTGAAGCGCGTTCACCCCTCCACTTT. Encoded protein: CAWSEARSPLHF.

This clone occurred once. This chain connects TRBV25-1 to TRBJ2-1; 14 bases are a match to TRBD2. J was trimmed by 7 bases and V by 6 bases; bases with no gene match: 8. The germline V gene has CDR1 MGHDK and CDR2 SYGVNS. This CDR3 is 16 amino acids long. Here the CDR3 reads CASSRTSGGPTNEQFF. CDR3 nucleotide sequence: TGTGCCAGCAGCCGGACTAGCGGGGGGCCTACAAATGAGCAGTTCTTC.

This chain links TRBV7-2 with TRBJ2-3, with D perhaps TRBD2 (6 bases). This CDR3 has 15 amino acids. Between the trimmed V and J ends, which lost 0 bases and 6 bases, there was a span of 13 bases. CDR1 SGHTA and CDR2 FQGNSA come from the germline V gene. In nucleotides, the CDR3 is TGTGCCAGCAGCTTAGCGGGGGGATTCCGGGATACGCAGTATTTT. Translation: CASSLAGGFRDTQYF.

This sequence joins TRBV18 and TRBJ1-2, with 9 nucleotides matching TRBD1. V shed 4 bases, J shed 6 bases, and the junction held 3 bases outside the gene matches. The V gene's germline CDR1 is KGHSH and CDR2 LQKENI. This CDR3 region has 13 residues. CDR3 sequence: CASSRGQGNGYTF. The CDR3 nucleotides read TGTGCCAGCTCACGCGGACAGGGGAATGGCTACACCTTC.